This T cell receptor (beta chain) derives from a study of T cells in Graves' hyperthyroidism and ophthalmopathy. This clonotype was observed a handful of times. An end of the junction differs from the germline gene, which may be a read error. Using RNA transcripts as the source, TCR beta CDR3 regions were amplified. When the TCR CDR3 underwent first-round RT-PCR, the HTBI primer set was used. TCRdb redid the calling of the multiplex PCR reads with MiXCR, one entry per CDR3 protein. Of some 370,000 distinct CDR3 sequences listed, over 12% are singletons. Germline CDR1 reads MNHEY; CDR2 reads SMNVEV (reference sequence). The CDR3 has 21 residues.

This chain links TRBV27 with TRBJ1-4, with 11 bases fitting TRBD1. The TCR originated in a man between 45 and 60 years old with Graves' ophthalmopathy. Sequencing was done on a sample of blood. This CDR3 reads CASSLRYPRTGGLATNEKLLF. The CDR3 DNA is TGTGCCAGCAGTTTACGGTACCCGAGGACAGGGGGCCTGGCAACTAATGAAAAACTGCTTTTT.